One sample yielded the 15 T cell receptor beta chains listed below, sequenced in a study of regulatory T cells in long-lasting Graves disease (dated by TCRdb to 2020 to 2023). Libraries were prepared through multiplex PCR. TCRdb lists the instrument as Illumina HiSeq 4000. To build TCR beta libraries, CDR3 regions were amplified by Arm-PCR using iRepertoire HTBI primers. In-frame beta chains were kept once TCRdb had trimmed the public reads at Q25 with fastp and called clones with MiXCR. Each CDR3 protein gets just one entry, which takes the most common genes and DNA from the rows behind it. The sample includes roughly 560,000 distinct CDR3 sequences, with more than 10% observed a single time. Of the sample, roughly 8.9% is held by the ten largest clones. The time point label for this specimen denotes: newly diagnosed GD, antithyroid drugs for less than 3 months. RNA was extracted from PBMCs in TRIzol for both TCR sequencing and RNA sequencing.

The same data also contributed to another study, on T cells in Graves' hyperthyroidism and ophthalmopathy.

Sequencing was performed on peripheral blood mononuclear cells (PBMCs), taken at new diagnosis, from a patient treated with antithyroid drugs. These receptor sequences come from a woman aged 25-40 years with Graves disease. Donor details come from another sample of the same person, matched by shared clones.

This clonotype has ten or more counts. The J gene is TRBJ1-3, the V gene TRBV11-3; D ambiguous. Trimming pared 3 bases from V and 0 bases from J, leaving 9 bases between. CDR3 length: 15 residues. Germline loops: CDR1 SGHNT, CDR2 YENEEA. CDR3 protein: CASSLAYSSGNTIYF. DNA of the CDR3: TGTGCCAGCAGCTTGGCGTATTCCTCTGGAAACACCATATATTTT.

As to this clonotype: Given a much more abundant clone one base away, this may be a read error. The chain uses TRBV4-2 and TRBJ1-1; unclear D gene. This CDR3 contains 13 residues. Germline CDR1 and CDR2: LGHNA and YNFKEQ. Trimming left V 0 bases short and J 0 bases short, with 2 bases between. CDR3 DNA: TGTGCCAGCAGCCAAGATATGAACACTGAAGCTTTCTTT. Amino acids: CASSQDMNTEAFF.

This clonotype was seen only a few times. This sequence joins TRBV20-1 and TRBJ2-7; 8 bases fit TRBD1. Germline loops: CDR1 DFQATT, CDR2 SNEGSKA (reference sequence). The CDR3 sequence is 15 residues long. Trimming removed 3 bases from V and 2 bases from J; junction bases left unmatched: 9. CDR3 coding DNA: TGCAGTGCTAGGCCTGAGACAGGGGAAACCTACGAGCAGTACTTC. Residues: CSARPETGETYEQYF.

In this sample, this clonotype turned up many times. The V gene is TRBV30, the J gene TRBJ2-7; D may be TRBD1 (6 bases). CDR3 length: 12 amino acids. With 3 bases removed from V and 7 bases from J, the gap between germline ends came to 13 bases. The germline CDR1 and CDR2 sequences are GTSNPN and SVGIG (reference sequence). The CDR3 coding sequence is TGTGCCTGGAGCGGACAGTTCGCAGAGCAGTACTTC. It encodes CAWSGQFAEQYF.

In its sample, this clonotype was seen many times. CDR3 DNA: TGTGCCAGCAGCCTCGGGACGGGGTCCTACGAGCAGTACTTC. Translating it yields CASSLGTGSYEQYF. The V gene is TRBV11-2, the J gene TRBJ2-7; the D gene could be TRBD1 or TRBD2 (5 bases each). Germline loops: CDR1 SGHAT, CDR2 FQNNGV. Trimming stripped 5 bases from V and 1 base from J, with 12 bases between. The CDR3 has 14 residues. Looking up the rest from reference TRBV11-2 and TRBJ2-7 gives the full variable domain: EAGVAQSPRYKIIEKRQSVAFWCNPISGHATLYWYQQILGQGPKLLIQFQNNGVVDDSQLPKDRFSAERLKGVDSTLKIQPAKLEDSAVYLCASSLGTGSYEQYFGPGTRLTVT.

Ten or more counts support this clonotype. J is TRBJ1-1 and V is TRBV7-2, with D possibly TRBD1 on 5 matching bases. The CDR3 has 12 residues. V gave up 5 bases and J gave up 5 bases, with 9 bases separating them. In germline, CDR1 is SGHTA, CDR2 FQGNSA. CDR3 in amino acids: CASSDGGTEAFF. DNA of the CDR3: TGTGCCAGCAGCGACGGGGGAACTGAAGCTTTCTTT.

This clonotype was detected a few times. The junction differs from germline at one of its ends, possibly a read error. The chain is built from TRBV18 and TRBJ2-7, with 10 bases identical to TRBD1. This CDR3 has 16 residues. Germline V gene data show CDR1 as KGHSH and CDR2 as LQKENI. The CDR3 spells CASPPRSGTGAYEQYF. The CDR3 DNA reads as TGTGCCAGCCCACCACGATCCGGGACAGGGGCGTATGAGCAGTACTTC.

This clonotype was counted many times. The chain joins TRBV6-2 or TRBV6-3 to TRBJ2-3; possible D gene TRBD2, 5 bases. Germline CDR1 MNHEY, CDR2 SVGEGT. This CDR3 is built from 12 residues. The V end lost 8 bases, the J end lost 5 bases, and 11 bases lay between the germline ends. The CDR3 region has the DNA TGTGCCAGCGGGAGCCGAGGAGATACGCAGTATTTT. It encodes CASGSRGDTQYF.

This clonotype was found many times. The genes are TRBV6-1 and TRBJ1-1; TRBD1 might be the D (6 bases). CDR1 is MNHNS and CDR2 is SASEGT in the germline V gene. Trimming cost V 5 bases and J 3 bases, with 13 bases left between them. The CDR3 spans 14 residues. CDR3 sequence (DNA): TGTGCCAGCAGTCAGGGGACGGTTTACACTGAAGCTTTCTTT. It translates to CASSQGTVYTEAFF.

The sample holds a few counts of this clonotype. A much larger clone lies one base from this, so it may be a read error. This rearrangement joins TRBV20-1 to TRBJ1-1, with D hard to call. The CDR3 sequence is 11 residues long. From germline, CDR1 is DFQATT and CDR2 SNEGSKA (reference sequence). V was pared by 3 bases and J by 0 bases, with 2 bases between. In nucleotides, the CDR3 is TGCAGTGCTAGGATGAACACTGAAGCTTTCTTT. It encodes CSARMNTEAFF.

In its sample, this clonotype was seen a few times. V usage is TRBV20-1 and J usage is TRBJ2-5, with 11 bases fitting TRBD2. This CDR3 is built from 17 residues. After removal of 4 bases from V and 1 base from J, the junction contained 11 bases not matched to a gene. Germline-derived CDR1 and CDR2 are DFQATT and SNEGSKA (reference sequence). The CDR3 bases are TGCAGTGCTACGGACGCGGGACTAGCGGCGCTCCAAGAGACCCAGTACTTC. Translating it yields CSATDAGLAALQETQYF.

This clonotype occurred many times. J is TRBJ1-2 and V is TRBV7-2; D is undetermined. V lost 5 bases and J 8 bases, leaving 15 bases between the germline ends. CDR3 size: 13 residues. Germline V gene lookup returns CDR1 SGHTA and CDR2 FQGNSA. This CDR3 is CASSAYLEPGYTF. The CDR3 bases are TGTGCCAGCAGCGCTTACCTGGAGCCCGGCTACACCTTC.

The table lists this clonotype with many counts. This sequence joins TRBV19 and TRBJ2-3, with 9 bases identical to TRBD1. Germline trimming cut 9 bases from V and 5 bases from J; bases unmatched to any gene: 12. The germline CDR1 and CDR2 sequences are LNHDA and SQIVND (reference sequence). The CDR3 sequence is 15 residues long. This chain's CDR3 is CASRDSGTGKDTQYF. In DNA, the CDR3 is TGTGCCAGCCGAGACTCCGGGACAGGGAAAGATACGCAGTATTTT.

In its sample, this clonotype was seen many times. The rearrangement uses TRBV11-2 and TRBJ1-1; no clear D gene. The CDR3 runs to 14 residues. V was shortened by 1 base and J by 7 bases, with 13 bases between the two germline ends. Germline CDR1 SGHAT, CDR2 FQNNGV. The CDR3, as DNA: TGTGCCAGCAGCTTAGGGGCAGGAACACTTGAAGCTTTCTTT. Protein product: CASSLGAGTLEAFF.

This clonotype was seen at least ten times. Germline and junction disagree at one end, which may indicate a read error. This sequence joins TRBV5-1 and TRBJ2-3, with TRBD1 as a possible D gene (6 bases). Germline assignment: CDR1 SGHRS and CDR2 YFSETQ. This CDR3 has 14 amino acids. Here the CDR3 reads CASSLDRGTDTQYF. The CDR3 nucleotides read TGTGCCAGCAGCTTGGATAGGGGGACAGATACGCAGTATTTT.